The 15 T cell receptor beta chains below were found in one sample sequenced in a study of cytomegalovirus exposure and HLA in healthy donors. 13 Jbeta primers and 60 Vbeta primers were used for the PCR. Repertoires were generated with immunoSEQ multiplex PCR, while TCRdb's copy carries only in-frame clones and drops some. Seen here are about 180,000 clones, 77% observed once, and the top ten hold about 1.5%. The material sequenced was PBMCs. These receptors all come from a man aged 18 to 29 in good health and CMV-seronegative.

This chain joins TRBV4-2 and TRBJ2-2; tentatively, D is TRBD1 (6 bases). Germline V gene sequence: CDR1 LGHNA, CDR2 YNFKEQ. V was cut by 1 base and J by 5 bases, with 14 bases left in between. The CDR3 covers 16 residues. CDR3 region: CASSQGAGARTGELFF. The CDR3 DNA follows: TGTGCCAGCAGCCAAGGGGCAGGGGCTAGAACCGGGGAGCTGTTTTTT.

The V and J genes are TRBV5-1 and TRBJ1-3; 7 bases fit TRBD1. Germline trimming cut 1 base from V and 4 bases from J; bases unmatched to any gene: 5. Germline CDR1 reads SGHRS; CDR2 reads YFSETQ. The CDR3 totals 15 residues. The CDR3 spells CASSLQGERGNTIYF. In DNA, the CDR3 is TGCGCCAGCAGCTTGCAGGGGGAGAGAGGAAACACCATATATTTT.

CDR3 protein: CASSLQGVNEKLFF. DNA for the CDR3: TGTGCCAGCAGTTTACAGGGGGTTAATGAAAAACTGTTTTTT. The rearrangement links TRBV27 to TRBJ1-4; TRBD1 matches 7 bases. Germline assignment: CDR1 MNHEY and CDR2 SMNVEV (reference sequence). CDR3 length: 14 amino acids. With 2 bases clipped from V and 4 bases from J, the junction kept 1 base outside the gene matches.

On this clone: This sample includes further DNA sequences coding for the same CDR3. CDR3: CASSRTGYNSPLHF. The CDR3 coding sequence is TGTGCCAGCAGCCGGACAGGTTATAATTCACCCCTCCACTTT. This chain connects TRBV6-5 to TRBJ1-6, with TRBD1 identical over 7 bases. The CDR3 has 14 residues. Losses at the gene ends were 6 bases for V and 4 bases for J; bases not matched to a gene: 3. Looked up from germline, CDR1 is MNHEY and CDR2 is SVGAGI.

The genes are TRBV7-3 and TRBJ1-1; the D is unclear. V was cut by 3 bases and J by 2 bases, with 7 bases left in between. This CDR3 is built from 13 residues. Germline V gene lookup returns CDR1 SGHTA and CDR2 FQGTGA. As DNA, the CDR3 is TGTGCCAGCAGCTTTACTCAAAACACTGAAGCTTTCTTT. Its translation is CASSFTQNTEAFF.

The chain's CDR3 is CASSSRSREETQYF. The CDR3, as DNA: TGTGCCAGCAGCTCCCGTAGCCGGGAGGAGACCCAGTACTTC. The chain links TRBV9 to TRBJ2-5, with TRBD2 as a possible D gene (6 bases). Germline V gene sequence: CDR1 SGDLS, CDR2 YYNGEE. Trimming removed 4 bases at V and 5 bases at J, with 15 bases between. This CDR3 has 14 residues.

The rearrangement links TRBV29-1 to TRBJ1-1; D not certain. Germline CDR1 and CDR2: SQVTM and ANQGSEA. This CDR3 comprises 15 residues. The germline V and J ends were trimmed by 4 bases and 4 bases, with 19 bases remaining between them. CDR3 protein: CSVGRRLARSTEAFF. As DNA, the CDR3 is TGCAGCGTTGGGCGACGTTTGGCGAGGAGCACTGAAGCTTTCTTT.

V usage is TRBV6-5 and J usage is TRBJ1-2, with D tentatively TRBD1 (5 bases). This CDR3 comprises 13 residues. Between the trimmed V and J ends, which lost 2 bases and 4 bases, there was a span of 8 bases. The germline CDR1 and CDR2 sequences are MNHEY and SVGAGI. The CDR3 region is CASSYSGTYGYTF. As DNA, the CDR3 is TGTGCCAGCAGTTACAGCGGGACCTATGGCTACACCTTC.

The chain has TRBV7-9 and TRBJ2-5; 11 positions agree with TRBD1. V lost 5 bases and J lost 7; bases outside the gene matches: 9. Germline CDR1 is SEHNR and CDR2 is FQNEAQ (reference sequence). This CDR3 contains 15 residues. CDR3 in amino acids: CASSQGTGGIGTQYF. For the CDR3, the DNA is TGTGCCAGCAGCCAAGGGACAGGGGGGATAGGGACCCAGTACTTC.

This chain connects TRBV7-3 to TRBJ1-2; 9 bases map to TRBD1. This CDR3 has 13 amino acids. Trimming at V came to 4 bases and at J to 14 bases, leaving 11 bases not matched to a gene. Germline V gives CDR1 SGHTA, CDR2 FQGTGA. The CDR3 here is CASSSGQGQLSTF. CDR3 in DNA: TGTGCCAGCAGCTCCGGACAGGGGCAATTGAGTACCTTC.

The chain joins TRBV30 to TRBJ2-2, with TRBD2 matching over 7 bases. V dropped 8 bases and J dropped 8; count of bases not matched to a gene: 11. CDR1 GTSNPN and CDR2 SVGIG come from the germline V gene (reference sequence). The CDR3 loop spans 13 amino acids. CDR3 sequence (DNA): TGTGCCGGCGGGGACTACTCTAAAGGGGAGCTGTTTTTT. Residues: CAGGDYSKGELFF.

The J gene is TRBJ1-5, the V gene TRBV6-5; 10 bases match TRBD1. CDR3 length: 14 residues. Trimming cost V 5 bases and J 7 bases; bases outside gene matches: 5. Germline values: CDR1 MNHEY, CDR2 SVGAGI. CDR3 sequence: CASSQDRGNQPQHF. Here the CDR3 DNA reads TGTGCCAGCAGTCAGGACAGGGGGAACCAGCCCCAGCATTTT.

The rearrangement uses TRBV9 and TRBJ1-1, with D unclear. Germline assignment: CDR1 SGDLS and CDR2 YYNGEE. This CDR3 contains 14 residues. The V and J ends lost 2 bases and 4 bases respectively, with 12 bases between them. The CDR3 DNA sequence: TGTGCCAGCAGCGTCAGCGGCGCTTCCACTGAAGCTTTCTTT. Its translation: CASSVSGASTEAFF.

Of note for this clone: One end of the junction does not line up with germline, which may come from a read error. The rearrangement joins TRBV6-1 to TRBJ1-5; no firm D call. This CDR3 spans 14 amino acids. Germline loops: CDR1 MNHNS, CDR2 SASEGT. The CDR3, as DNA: TGTGCCGGCAGTGAACGAGTAGGCAATCAGCCCCAGCATTTT. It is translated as CAGSERVGNQPQHF.

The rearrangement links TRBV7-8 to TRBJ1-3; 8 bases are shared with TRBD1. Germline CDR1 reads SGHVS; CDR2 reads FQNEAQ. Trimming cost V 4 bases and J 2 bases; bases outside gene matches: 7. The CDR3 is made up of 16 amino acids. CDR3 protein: CASSSTGEVPGNTIYF. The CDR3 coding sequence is TGTGCCAGCAGCTCGACAGGGGAGGTCCCTGGAAACACCATATATTTT.